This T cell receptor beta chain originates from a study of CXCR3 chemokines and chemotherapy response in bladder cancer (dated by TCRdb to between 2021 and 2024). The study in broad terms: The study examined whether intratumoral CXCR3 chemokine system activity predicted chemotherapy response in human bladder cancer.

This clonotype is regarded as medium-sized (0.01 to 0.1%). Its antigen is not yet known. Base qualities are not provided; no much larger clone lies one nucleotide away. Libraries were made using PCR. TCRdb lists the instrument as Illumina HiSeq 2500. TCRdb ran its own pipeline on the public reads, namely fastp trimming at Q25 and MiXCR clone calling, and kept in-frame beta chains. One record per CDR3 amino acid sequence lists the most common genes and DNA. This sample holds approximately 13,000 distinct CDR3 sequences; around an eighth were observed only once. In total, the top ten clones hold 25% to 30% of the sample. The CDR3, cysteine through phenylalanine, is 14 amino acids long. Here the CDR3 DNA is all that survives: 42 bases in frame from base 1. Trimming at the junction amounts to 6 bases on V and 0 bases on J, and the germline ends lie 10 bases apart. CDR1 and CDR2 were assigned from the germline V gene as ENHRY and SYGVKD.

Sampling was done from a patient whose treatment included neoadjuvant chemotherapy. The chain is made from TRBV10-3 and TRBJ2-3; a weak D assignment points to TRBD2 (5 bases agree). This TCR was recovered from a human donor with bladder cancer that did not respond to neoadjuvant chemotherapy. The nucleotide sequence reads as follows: TGTGCCATCAGAGTTAGCGTTAGCACAGATACGCAGTATTTT. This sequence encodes CAIRVSVSTDTQYF.